The rows below give T cell receptor beta chains drawn from one sample of a study of cytomegalovirus exposure and HLA in healthy donors. Measured with immunoSEQ multiplex PCR; TCRdb has only the in-frame clones, and not every one. Here the sample spans about 130,000 clones, roughly 94% being singletons. The sample was PBMCs. The receptors shown here come from a young woman in good health and CMV-seronegative. CDR3s include the opening cysteine and the closing phenylalanine or tryptophan. The D gene is left open where the match is weak. Part of the rows lack a size; the others show once, few, many or a class for expanded clones.

NA NA TRBJ1-3 TRBV5-1 CASSLVAEAGNTIYF TGCGCCAGCAGCTTGGTGGCGGAAGCTGGAAACACCATATATTTT
NA NA TRBJ1-5 TRBV19 CASSIFFRSNQPQHF TGTGCCAGTAGTATCTTCTTCCGGAGCAATCAGCCCCAGCATTTT
NA NA TRBJ2-7 TRBV7-9 CASSPSGYEQYF TGTGCCAGCAGCCCAAGCGGCTACGAGCAGTACTTC
NA TRBD2 TRBJ2-7 TRBV13 CASSLFSGSKDEQYF TGTGCCAGCAGCTTATTTAGCGGGAGTAAAGACGAGCAGTACTTC
few NA TRBJ2-6 TRBV2 CASSDVSGANVLTF TGTGCCAGCAGTGACGTCTCTGGGGCCAACGTCCTGACTTTC
NA NA TRBJ2-7 TRBV5-5 CASSNNRGSFRDEQYF TGTGCCAGCAGCAATAATCGCGGCAGCTTTCGGGACGAGCAGTACTTC
NA NA TRBJ1-1 TRBV27 CASSDGQMNTEAFF TGTGCCAGCAGTGACGGACAGATGAACACTGAAGCTTTCTTT
NA NA TRBJ2-3 TRBV6-5 CASSYLNTDTQYF TGTGCCAGCAGTTACTTAAACACAGATACGCAGTATTTT
NA TRBD2 TRBJ2-3 TRBV27 CASSPTGLAGAYTQYF TGTGCCAGCAGTCCCACGGGGCTAGCGGGGGCCTATACGCAGTATTTT
NA NA TRBJ1-5 TRBV15 CATSMEGYSNQPQHF TGTGCCACCAGCATGGAGGGGTATAGCAATCAGCCCCAGCATTTT